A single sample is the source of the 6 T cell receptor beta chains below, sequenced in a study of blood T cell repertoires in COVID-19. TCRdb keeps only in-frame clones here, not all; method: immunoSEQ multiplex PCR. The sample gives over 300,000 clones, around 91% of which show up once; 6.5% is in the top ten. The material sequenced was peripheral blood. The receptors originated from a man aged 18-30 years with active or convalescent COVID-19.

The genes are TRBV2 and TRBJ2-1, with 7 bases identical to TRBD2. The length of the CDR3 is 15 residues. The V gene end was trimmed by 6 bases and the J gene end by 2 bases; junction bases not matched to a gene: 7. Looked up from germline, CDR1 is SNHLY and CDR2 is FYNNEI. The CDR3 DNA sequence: TGTGCCAGCAGGGCGGGACTACCCACCTACAATGAGCAGTTCTTC. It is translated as CASRAGLPTYNEQFF.

CDR3 residues: CASSSSRGLVSGYTF. DNA for the CDR3: TGTGCCAGCAGTTCAAGCAGGGGGCTCGTCTCTGGCTACACCTTC. This chain joins TRBV28 and TRBJ1-2; 8 positions agree with TRBD1. The J segment lost 7 bases and the V segment lost 4 bases, leaving 11 bases of the junction unmatched. The CDR3 is 15 amino acids. From germline, CDR1 is MDHEN and CDR2 SYDVKM.

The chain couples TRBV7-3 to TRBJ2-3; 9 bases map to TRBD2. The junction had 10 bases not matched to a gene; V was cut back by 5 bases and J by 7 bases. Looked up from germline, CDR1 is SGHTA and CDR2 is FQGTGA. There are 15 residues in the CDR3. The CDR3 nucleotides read TGTGCCAGCAGCCTTCCCAGCGGGGGGCCAAATACGCAGTATTTT. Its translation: CASSLPSGGPNTQYF.

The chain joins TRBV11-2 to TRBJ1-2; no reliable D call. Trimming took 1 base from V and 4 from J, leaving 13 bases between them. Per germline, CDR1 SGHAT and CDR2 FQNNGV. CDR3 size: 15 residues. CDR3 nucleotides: TGTGCCAGCAGCTTAGGGGGAGGCTGGGGCTATGGCTACACCTTC. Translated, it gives CASSLGGGWGYGYTF.

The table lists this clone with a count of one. The CDR3 spells CASSLRTGSSYEQYF. The CDR3 DNA follows: TGCGCCAGCAGCCTTAGGACAGGGAGCTCCTACGAGCAGTACTTC. The rearrangement uses TRBV5-1 and TRBJ2-7; TRBD1 agrees at 8 bases. V shed 4 bases and J 0 bases; nucleotides not matched to a gene: 6. CDR1 SGHRS and CDR2 YFSETQ come from the germline V gene. CDR3 length: 15 residues.

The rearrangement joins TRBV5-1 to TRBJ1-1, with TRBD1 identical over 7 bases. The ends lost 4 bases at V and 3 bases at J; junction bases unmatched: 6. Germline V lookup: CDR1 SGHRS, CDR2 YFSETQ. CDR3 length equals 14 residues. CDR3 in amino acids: CASSPRGSYTEAFF. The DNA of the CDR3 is TGCGCCAGCAGCCCCAGGGGGTCGTACACTGAAGCTTTCTTT.